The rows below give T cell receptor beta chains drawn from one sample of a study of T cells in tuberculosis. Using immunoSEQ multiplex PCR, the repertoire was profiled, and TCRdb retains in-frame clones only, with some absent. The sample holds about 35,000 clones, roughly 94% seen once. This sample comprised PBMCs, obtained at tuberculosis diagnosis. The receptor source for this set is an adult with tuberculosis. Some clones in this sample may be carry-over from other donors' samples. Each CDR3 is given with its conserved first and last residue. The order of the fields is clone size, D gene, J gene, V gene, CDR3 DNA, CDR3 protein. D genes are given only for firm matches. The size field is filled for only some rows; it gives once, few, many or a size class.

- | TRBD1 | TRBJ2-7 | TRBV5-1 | TGCGCCAGCAGCTTGGCCGGCAGGGGGCACTACGAGCAGTACTTC | CASSLAGRGHYEQYF
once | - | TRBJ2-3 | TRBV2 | TGTGCCAGCAGAGATGGATTCAGGGCCGCGGGCACAGATACGCAGTATTTT | CASRDGFRAAGTDTQYF
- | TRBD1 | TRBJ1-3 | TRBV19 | TGTGCCAGTAGTACACGGACAGGGGGAAGAAACACCATATATTTT | CASSTRTGGRNTIYF
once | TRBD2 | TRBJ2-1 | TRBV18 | TGTGCCAGCTCACCGAGAGGGACTAGCGGGGGTTATAGTGAGCAGTTCTTC | CASSPRGTSGGYSEQFF
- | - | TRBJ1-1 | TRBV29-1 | TGCAGCGTCCACCCCCTCAGGGACACTGAAGCTTTCTTT | CSVHPLRDTEAFF
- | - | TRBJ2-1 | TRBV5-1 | TGCGCCAGCAGAGGTATTAGGACATTGGGGGGTGAGCAGTTCTTC | CASRGIRTLGGEQFF
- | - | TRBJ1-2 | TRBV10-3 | TGTGCCCCTGGGAGAAACTATGGCTACACCTTC | CAPGRNYGYTF
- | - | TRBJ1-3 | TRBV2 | TGTGCCAGTACTCAGGGGCTTGGTGGAAACACCATATATTTT | CASTQGLGGNTIYF
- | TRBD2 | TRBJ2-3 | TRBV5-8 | TGTGCCAGCAGCCCCGGACTAGCGGGGTTAGATACGCAGTATTTT | CASSPGLAGLDTQYF
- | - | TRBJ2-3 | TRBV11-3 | TGTGCCAGCAGCGGCGGGACCGGCCCGGGAGATACGCAGTATTTT | CASSGGTGPGDTQYF
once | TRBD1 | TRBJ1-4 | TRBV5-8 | TGTGCCAGCAGCTCCACGGGACAGGGTATTGAAAAACTGTTTTTT | CASSSTGQGIEKLFF
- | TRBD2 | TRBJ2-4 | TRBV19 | TGTGCCACAAGTACTAGCGCCATTCAGTACTTC | CATSTSAIQYF
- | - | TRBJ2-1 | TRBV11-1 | TGTGCCAGCAGCTTACTCCCCCCAGGGGCCTCCTACAATGAGCAGTTCTTC | CASSLLPPGASYNEQFF
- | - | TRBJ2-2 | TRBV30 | TGTGCCTGGATCCTAAGGGGACACGAAACCGGGGAGCTGTTTTTT | CAWILRGHETGELFF
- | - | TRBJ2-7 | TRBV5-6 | TGTGCCAGCAGCTCTGTCAGGGGCAGACATACCTACGAGCAGTACTTC | CASSSVRGRHTYEQYF
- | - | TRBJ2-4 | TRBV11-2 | TGTGCCAGCAGCTTAGTTCGCCAGGGGGGTGGCATTCAGTACTTC | CASSLVRQGGGIQYF
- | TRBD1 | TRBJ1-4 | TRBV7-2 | TGTGCCAGCAGCTTAGGGTCGGGGCAGGGGGCATACGAAAAACTGTTTTTT | CASSLGSGQGAYEKLFF
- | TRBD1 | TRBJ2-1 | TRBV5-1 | TGCGCCAGCAGGCAGACCGACAGGGGGCCCCACAATGAGCAGTTCTTC | CASRQTDRGPHNEQFF
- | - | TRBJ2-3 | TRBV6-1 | TGTGCCAGCATGCTCAGGGATGGAGTGGCAGATACGCAGTATTTT | CASMLRDGVADTQYF
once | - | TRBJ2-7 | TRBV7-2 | TGTGCCAGCAGCTTCCCACCATCCTACGACGAGCAGTACTTC | CASSFPPSYDEQYF
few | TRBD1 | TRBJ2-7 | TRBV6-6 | TGTGCCAGCAGACCGGGACAGGGGGCTTACGAGCAGTACTTC | CASRPGQGAYEQYF
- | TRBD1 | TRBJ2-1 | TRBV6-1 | TGTGCCAGCAGTCTGGGGACAGGGAACAATGAGCAGTTCTTC | CASSLGTGNNEQFF
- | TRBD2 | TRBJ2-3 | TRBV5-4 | TGTGCCAGCAGTCCCGGGACTAGCGTCGGTCGGGCCCCCACAGATACGCAGTATTTT | CASSPGTSVGRAPTDTQYF
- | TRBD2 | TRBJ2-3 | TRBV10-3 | TGTGCCATCAGTGCCCAAGCGGGGGGGCCAGATACGCAGTATTTT | CAISAQAGGPDTQYF
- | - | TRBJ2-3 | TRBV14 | TGTGCCAGCAGCCAAGCCCGGGGAGCTAGTGAAGAGTTAGATACGCAGTATTTT | CASSQARGASEELDTQYF
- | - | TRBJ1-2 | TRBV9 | TGTGCCAGCAGCACGCGGGAGGACGGCCTCTATGGCTACACCTTC | CASSTREDGLYGYTF
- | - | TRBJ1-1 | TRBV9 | TGTGCCAGCAGCGTAGAACCAGGGGCTAATACTGAAGCTTTCTTT | CASSVEPGANTEAFF
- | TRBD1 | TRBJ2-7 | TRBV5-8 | TGTGCCAGCAGCTTAGGACCAGGGGGTTACGAGCAGTACTTC | CASSLGPGGYEQYF
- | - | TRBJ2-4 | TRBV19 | TGTGCCAGTAGTCCGAGGGCGAGTGGAAACATTCAGTACTTC | CASSPRASGNIQYF
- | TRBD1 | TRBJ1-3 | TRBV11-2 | TGTGCCAGCAGCTTATGGGACAGGAGCCTGAGCTCTGGAAACACCATATATTTT | CASSLWDRSLSSGNTIYF
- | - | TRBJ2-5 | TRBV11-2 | TGTGCCAGCAGCTTAGATGGCACGGACAGAACGGGGACCCAGTACTTC | CASSLDGTDRTGTQYF
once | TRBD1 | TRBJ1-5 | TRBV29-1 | TGCAGCGTTGTCCCCGCAGGGGGTCAGCCCCAGCATTTT | CSVVPAGGQPQHF
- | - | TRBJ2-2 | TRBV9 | TGTGCCAGCAGCGACGGGGGAACCTCTGGGACCGGGGAGCTGTTTTTT | CASSDGGTSGTGELFF
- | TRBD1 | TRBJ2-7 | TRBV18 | TGTGCCAGCTCAGACAGGGGAGAAAACGAGCAGTACTTC | CASSDRGENEQYF
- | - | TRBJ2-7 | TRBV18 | TGTGCCAGCTCACCCGGGACACAGACCTACGAGCAGTACTTC | CASSPGTQTYEQYF
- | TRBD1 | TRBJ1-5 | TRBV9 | TGTGCCAGCAGCGTAGAGGCAGGGGGGAATAGCAATCAGCCCCAGCATTTT | CASSVEAGGNSNQPQHF
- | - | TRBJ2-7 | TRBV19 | TGTGCCAGTATCAGTCAGGGAAGGGACGAGCAGTACTTC | CASISQGRDEQYF
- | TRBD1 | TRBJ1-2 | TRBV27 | TGTGCCAGCAGGACGCAGGGGGCGAAGCACTATGGCTACACCTTC | CASRTQGAKHYGYTF
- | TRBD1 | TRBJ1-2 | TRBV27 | TGTGCCAGCAGTTCCCGCCCCAGACGGGACAGGGTTCTAGGCGGCTACACCTTC | CASSSRPRRDRVLGGYTF
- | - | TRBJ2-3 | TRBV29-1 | TGCAGCGTTGAAGGGGCAAGGGGGGGTCACGGAGATACGCAGTATTTT | CSVEGARGGHGDTQYF
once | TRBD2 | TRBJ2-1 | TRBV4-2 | TGTGCCAGCAGCCAAGAACCGGGACTAGCGACTCCCAATGAGCAGTTCTTC | CASSQEPGLATPNEQFF
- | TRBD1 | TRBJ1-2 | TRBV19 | TGTGCCAGTAGTAGACAGGGAGAATACTATGGCTACACCTTC | CASSRQGEYYGYTF
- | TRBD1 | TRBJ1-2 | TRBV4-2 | TGTGCCAGCAGCCAAGATTCTGAGGGACAGGGGGCTGTATGGGACTATGGCTACACCTTC | CASSQDSEGQGAVWDYGYTF
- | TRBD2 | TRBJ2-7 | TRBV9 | TGTGCCAGCAGCGTAGAAGCTAGCGGGGGGGCGTTTGTCTACGAGCAGTACTTC | CASSVEASGGAFVYEQYF
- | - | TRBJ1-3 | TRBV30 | TGTGCCTGGAGTGCCCTGCGGGTTGGAAACACCATATATTTT | CAWSALRVGNTIYF
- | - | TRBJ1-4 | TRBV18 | TGTGCCAGCTCACCCCGACAGATATCAACTAATGAAAAACTGTTTTTT | CASSPRQISTNEKLFF
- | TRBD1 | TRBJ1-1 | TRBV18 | TGTGCCAGCTCACGGACAGGGGAGAACACTGAAGCTTTCTTT | CASSRTGENTEAFF
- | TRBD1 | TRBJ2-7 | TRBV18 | TGTGCCAGCTCACCACAACAGGGGGTACACGAGCAGTACTTC | CASSPQQGVHEQYF
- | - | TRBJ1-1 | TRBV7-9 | TGTGCCAGCAGCGGAACCTGGGGGCCGAGCACTGAAGCTTTCTTT | CASSGTWGPSTEAFF
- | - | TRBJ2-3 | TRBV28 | TGTGCCAGCAGTCCGATCAGGGGCAGAAGCACAGATACGCAGTATTTT | CASSPIRGRSTDTQYF
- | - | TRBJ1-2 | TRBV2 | TGTGCCAGCAGTCCCCCCGGGGACTATGGCTACACCTTC | CASSPPGDYGYTF
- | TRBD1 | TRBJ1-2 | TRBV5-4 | TGTGCCAGCAGCGTACGACGGGACAGAGCATATGGCTACACCTTC | CASSVRRDRAYGYTF
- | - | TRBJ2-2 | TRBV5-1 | TGCGCCAGCGGGGCCGACGCGAACACCGGGGAGCTGTTTTTT | CASGADANTGELFF
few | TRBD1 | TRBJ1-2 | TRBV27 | TGTGCCAGCAGCGAGACCAGGGGGCGAGAGGGCTACACCTTC | CASSETRGREGYTF